This TCR beta chain was obtained from a study of T cell responses to AZD1222 COVID-19 vaccine. Whole-study context: Second doses were pooled across both intervals (about 4 or about 12 weeks).

V was clipped by 3 bases and J by 6 bases, with 13 bases between them. This CDR3 has 13 residues. Germline V gives CDR1 GTSNPN, CDR2 SVGIG (reference sequence). Clones were sequenced by immunoSEQ multiplex PCR, and TCRdb holds only the in-frame ones, with some missing. The sample records about 100,000 clones, just over 85% being singletons. To note about this clone: Its antigen is not identified.

General study results and limits: In a largely white British group with more females than males, clonal diversity was possibly underestimated. No repertoire was sampled before or during the peak T cell response, only after it.

The TCR comes from an adult in good health. The starting material was peripheral blood, obtained on day 0 of AZD1222 vaccination. The chain recombines TRBV30 with TRBJ2-3; D is ambiguous. CDR3 coding DNA: TGTGCCTGGAGCGATGTGCCCGGGGATACGCAGTATTTT. As protein: CAWSDVPGDTQYF.